This T cell receptor (beta chain) came from a study of shared clonotypes between healthy human individuals. The authors split each subset's genomic DNA evenly across several immunoSEQ plates. TCRdb's copy holds only in-frame clones and misses some; the assay was immunoSEQ multiplex PCR. This sample carries about 480,000 clones, 79% of them seen once, and the ten largest clones take roughly 13%. CDR1 is KGHSH and CDR2 is LQKENI in the germline V gene. CDR3 length equals 12 residues. Trimming stripped 4 bases from V and 9 bases from J, with 10 bases between. Sequenced input: PBMCs. This TCR derives from a woman aged 40 to 50 in good health. Some clones in this sample may be carry-over from other donors' samples. The V gene is TRBV18, the J gene TRBJ2-4; D is possibly TRBD1 (6 bases). The CDR3 DNA follows: TGTGCCAGCTCACAGGACAGTGGCATTCAGTACTTC. Encoded protein: CASSQDSGIQYF.